Presented here are 17 T cell receptor beta chains from one specimen sequenced in a study of shared clonotypes between healthy human individuals. TCRdb keeps only in-frame clones here, not all; method: immunoSEQ multiplex PCR. Of more than 2,000,000 clones in the sample, approximately 92% were seen once. What was sequenced was naive CD4+ T cells sorted from blood. Subset in this sample: CD45RA+ positively selected. The receptors originated from a man between 18 and 35 years old in good health.

This clone was counted once. Other DNA sequences in this specimen translate into the identical CDR3. V is TRBV18 and J is TRBJ2-7; 8 bases are shared with TRBD1. Looked up from germline, CDR1 is KGHSH and CDR2 is LQKENI. J gave up 2 bases and V 3 bases, and 3 bases lay outside the gene matches. The CDR3 contains 14 residues. The CDR3 bases are TGTGCCAGCTCACCCGGGACAGGACCCTACGAGCAGTACTTC. Residues: CASSPGTGPYEQYF.

For this clone: At one boundary the junction diverges from the germline segment, which might be a read error. This chain uses TRBV2 with TRBJ1-4; D gene ambiguous. CDR1 and CDR2 from the germline V gene are SNHLY and FYNNEI. This CDR3 region has 14 residues. The CDR3 sequence: CASNKGRLDEKLFF. CDR3 sequence (DNA): TGTGCCAGCAACAAGGGAAGGTTAGATGAGAAACTGTTTTTT.

The chain employs TRBV6-6 and TRBJ1-5, with TRBD1 as a possible D gene (6 bases). Per the germline V gene, CDR1 is MNHNY and CDR2 is SVGAGI (reference sequence). The CDR3 covers 14 residues. V was pared by 5 bases and J by 10 bases, with 18 bases between. DNA of the CDR3: TGTGCCAGCAGTCTGGTTGGGGGGCGGTCTCCCCAGCATTTT. Translated, it gives CASSLVGGRSPQHF.

The chain recombines TRBV28 with TRBJ1-2; 8 nucleotides agree with TRBD1. Germline lookup yields CDR1 MDHEN and CDR2 SYDVKM. CDR3 length: 13 residues. V gave up 6 bases and J gave up 5 bases; unmatched junction bases: 5. CDR3 sequence reads: CASRQGAKYGYTF. The CDR3 nucleotides are TGTGCCAGCAGGCAGGGGGCGAAGTATGGCTACACCTTC.

Details on this clone: At the DNA level, this CDR3 is encoded by other sequences in the same sample as well. The J gene is TRBJ2-3, the V gene TRBV7-2; D remains ambiguous. Trimming pared 2 bases from V and 2 bases from J, leaving 8 bases between. Germline loops: CDR1 SGHTA, CDR2 FQGNSA. This CDR3 comprises 14 residues. The CDR3 DNA follows: TGTGCCAGCAGCTTAAGGCTAAACACAGATACGCAGTATTTT. Protein: CASSLRLNTDTQYF.

Only a few counts were recorded for this clone. The J gene is TRBJ1-5, the V gene TRBV10-1; tentatively, D is TRBD1 (6 bases). This CDR3 contains 16 residues. Germline CDR1 WNHNN, CDR2 SYGVQD (reference sequence). Trimming shortened V by 3 bases and J by 1 base, and 13 bases separated the two germline ends. In DNA, the CDR3 is TGCGCCAGCAGTGACCTACCAGACAGGAGCAATCAGCCCCAGCATTTT. As protein: CASSDLPDRSNQPQHF.

V is TRBV18 and J is TRBJ1-5; D is unclear. V lost 6 bases and J lost 5, with 11 bases in between. Germline loops: CDR1 KGHSH, CDR2 LQKENI. The CDR3 is 13 residues long. The CDR3 nucleotides read TGTGCCAGCTCGGGTGGCATGGATCAGCCCCAGCATTTT. Its translation: CASSGGMDQPQHF. Variable domain in full (rest from reference TRBV18 and TRBJ1-5): NAGVMQNPRHLVRRRGQEARLRCSPMKGHSHVYWYRQLPEEGLKFMVYLQKENIIDESGMPKERFSAEFPKEGPSILRIQQVVRGDSAAYFCASSGGMDQPQHFGDGTRLSIL.

The chain uses TRBV11-2 and TRBJ2-2; D is unresolved. This CDR3 comprises 11 residues. CDR1 SGHAT and CDR2 FQNNGV come from the germline V gene. The germline V and J ends were trimmed by 2 bases and 8 bases, with 3 bases remaining between them. In nucleotides, the CDR3 is TGTGCCAGCAGCTTATTTGGGGAGCTGTTTTTT. This gives the protein CASSLFGELFF.

This chain connects TRBV5-1 to TRBJ2-7; tentative D call: TRBD1 (6 bases). Trimming took 1 base from V and 7 from J, leaving 15 bases between them. The germline gives CDR1 SGHRS, CDR2 YFSETQ. CDR3 size: 14 residues. Here the CDR3 DNA reads TGCGCCAGCAGCTTGACCGCAGGGGTTCGGGAGCAGTACTTC. Its protein is CASSLTAGVREQYF.

Notes on this clone: The same CDR3 is also encoded by other DNA sequences in this sample. The rearrangement joins TRBV10-3 to TRBJ2-7; 8 positions agree with TRBD1. The V gene's germline CDR1 is ENHRY and CDR2 SYGVKD. V shed 7 bases and J 2 bases; nucleotides not matched to a gene: 4. There are 13 residues in the CDR3. The CDR3 spells CAITGQGTYEQYF. CDR3 in DNA: TGTGCCATCACCGGACAGGGAACCTACGAGCAGTACTTC.

The rearrangement uses TRBV25-1 and TRBJ2-1; 7 nucleotides agree with TRBD2. Germline-derived CDR1 and CDR2 are MGHDK and SYGVNS. The CDR3 sequence is 15 residues long. V lost 3 bases and J lost 8; bases outside the gene matches: 10. CDR3 sequence: CASSDPSGPEDEQFF. In DNA, the CDR3 is TGTGCCAGCAGTGACCCTAGCGGCCCCGAGGATGAGCAGTTCTTC.

CDR3 region: CASSLGDRVGGYTF. CDR3 nucleotide sequence: TGTGCCAGCAGCTTGGGGGACAGGGTAGGGGGCTACACCTTC. The chain joins TRBV5-4 to TRBJ1-2; 9 nucleotides line up with TRBD1. The CDR3 is 14 amino acids. Per germline, CDR1 SGHNT and CDR2 YYREEE (reference sequence). V trimming: 0 bases; J trimming: 8 bases; junction bases outside the gene matches: 5.

This clone was observed a handful of times. The CDR3, as DNA: TGTGCCAGCAGCATGGGGGGGCGCAGTTCTGAAGCTTTCTTT. Residues: CASSMGGRSSEAFF. The rearrangement links TRBV7-9 to TRBJ1-1; a weak D match, TRBD1 (6 bases). The CDR3 is 14 amino acids. V lost 5 bases and J 6 bases, leaving 16 bases between the germline ends. Germline V gene lookup returns CDR1 SEHNR and CDR2 FQNEAQ (reference sequence).

The genes are TRBV11-2 and TRBJ1-5; D is ambiguous. The germline gives CDR1 SGHAT, CDR2 FQNNGV. This CDR3 region has 15 residues. V was trimmed by 0 bases and J by 6 bases, leaving 12 bases between them. In nucleotides, the CDR3 is TGTGCCAGCAGCTTAGACGGAAGGGAAGGTCAGCCCCAGCATTTT. This encodes CASSLDGREGQPQHF.

CDR3 sequence: CAWSKTGKTNEKLFF. The CDR3, as DNA: TGTGCCTGGAGTAAGACAGGGAAAACTAATGAAAAACTGTTTTTT. V and J are TRBV30 and TRBJ1-4; 7 nucleotides match TRBD1. The junction had 4 bases not matched to a gene; V was cut back by 2 bases and J by 1 base. This CDR3 has 15 amino acids. Per the germline V gene, CDR1 is GTSNPN and CDR2 is SVGIG (reference sequence).

The genes are TRBV10-1 and TRBJ2-7; no clear D gene. The CDR3 is 14 residues long. Germline CDR1 reads WNHNN; CDR2 reads SYGVQD (reference sequence). The V and J ends lost 0 bases and 3 bases respectively, with 9 bases between them. CDR3 DNA: TGCGCCAGCAGTGAGTCGGGCCAGAACTACGAGCAGTACTTC. This codes for CASSESGQNYEQYF.

The chain uses TRBV5-1 and TRBJ2-2, with TRBD2 matching over 9 bases. There are 15 residues in the CDR3. The V and J ends lost 3 bases and 5 bases, in that order; junction bases with no gene match: 5. Germline CDR1 and CDR2: SGHRS and YFSETQ. CDR3 residues: CASSSGSGSTGELFF. The CDR3 DNA reads as TGCGCCAGCAGCTCGGGTAGCGGGAGTACCGGGGAGCTGTTTTTT.